This TCR beta chain came from a study of Ad26.COV2.S vaccination and SARS-CoV-2 variants. The wider study: Ad26.COV2.S, an intramuscular injection, was given once or twice 56 days apart. Whole-study findings and limits: Spike-specific responses of CD8+ and CD4+ T cells were reported to display substantial breadth after vaccination. Non-spike TCR breadth was similar in vaccine and placebo recipients.

Turning to this clone: Its matching antigen is unknown.

The protocol was immunoSEQ multiplex PCR, while the TCRdb copy is restricted to in-frame clones and leaves out a portion. The table has almost 400,000 clones, 70% to 90% seen once. The sample's treatment: around 19 received Ad26.COV2.S at low or high dose, single or two shots; roughly 5 received placebo; per-sample allocation not given. Sampling occurred on day 63 after the first vaccine or placebo injection. V lost 7 bases to trimming and J lost 8 bases, with 9 bases between them. This CDR3 region has 11 residues. The chain combines TRBV12-3 or TRBV12-4 with TRBJ2-1; no definite D call. The sequence derives from a person between 18 and 60 years old who received the Ad26.COV2.S COVID-19 vaccine or a placebo. The material was peripheral blood, obtained in a trial of Ad26.COV2.S vaccine versus placebo. The CDR3 region is CASTATDEQFF. CDR3 coding DNA: TGTGCCAGCACCGCAACGGATGAGCAGTTCTTC.